Each of the 8 T cell receptor beta chains below was sequenced from the same sample in a study of T cell responses to AZD1222 COVID-19 vaccine. Some clones are missing from TCRdb's copy, which holds only in-frame ones; the method was immunoSEQ multiplex PCR. Here the sample spans approximately 150,000 clones, 90% to 95% being singletons. The sample consisted of peripheral blood, taken on day 0 of AZD1222 vaccination. Every receptor here comes from an adult in good health.

This clone was picked up one time. The V and J genes are TRBV4-2 and TRBJ1-5, with 7 bases that match TRBD1. The junction had 13 bases not matched to a gene; V was cut back by 4 bases and J by 7 bases. Per germline, CDR1 LGHNA and CDR2 YNFKEQ. CDR3 length: 16 residues. The CDR3 loop reads CASSRQGIGGIQPQHF. CDR3 nucleotides: TGTGCCAGCAGCCGACAAGGTATAGGGGGCATCCAGCCCCAGCATTTT.

The rearrangement links TRBV5-1 to TRBJ2-7; no firm D call. From germline, CDR1 is SGHRS and CDR2 YFSETQ. CDR3 size: 12 residues. With 8 bases removed from V and 7 bases from J, the gap between germline ends came to 16 bases. The DNA for the CDR3 is TGCGCCAGGGACCCGGATCTGGCGGAGCAGTACGTC. Protein product: CARDPDLAEQYV.

This clone was observed once. The V and J genes are TRBV11-1 and TRBJ1-1; 7 bases align to TRBD1. Trimming took 4 bases from V and 1 from J; bases not matched to a gene: 3. CDR3 length equals 14 residues. Per the germline V gene, CDR1 is SGHAT and CDR2 is FQDESV (reference sequence). In nucleotides, the CDR3 is TGTGCCAGCAGCTGGACAGGTCAGAACACTGAAGCTTTCTTT. Amino acids: CASSWTGQNTEAFF.

The V and J genes are TRBV19 and TRBJ1-4; D perhaps matches TRBD1 (5 bases). From germline, CDR1 is LNHDA and CDR2 SQIVND (reference sequence). The CDR3 extends over 15 amino acids. Trimming took 2 bases from V and 8 from J, leaving 15 bases between them. The DNA of the CDR3 is TGTGCCAGTAGTATACCTAAGCAGGGTGACGAAAAACTGTTTTTT. This translates into CASSIPKQGDEKLFF. The variable domain in full, completed from reference TRBV19 and TRBJ1-4, reads DGGITQSPKYLFRKEGQNVTLSCEQNLNHDAMYWYRQDPGQGLRLIYYSQIVNDFQKGDIAEGYSVSREKKESFPLTVTSAQKNPTAFYLCASSIPKQGDEKLFFGSGTQLSVL.

This chain uses TRBV6-2 or TRBV6-3 with TRBJ1-5; D remains ambiguous. In germline, CDR1 is MNHEY, CDR2 SVGEGT. The CDR3 runs 14 residues. V was cut by 2 bases and J by 7 bases, with 12 bases left in between. In DNA, the CDR3 is TGTGCCAGCAGTTACCAGACGATGGGCCAGCCCCAGCATTTT. Its protein product is CASSYQTMGQPQHF.

The chain uses TRBV4-2 and TRBJ1-1; TRBD1 is a possible D gene (5 bases). The CDR3 contains 15 residues. Germline CDR1 and CDR2: LGHNA and YNFKEQ. Trimming pared 2 bases from V and 5 bases from J, leaving 15 bases between. The CDR3 nucleotides read TGTGCCAGCAGCCAAAGGTGGCAGGGAAGTACTGAAGCTTTCTTT. As protein: CASSQRWQGSTEAFF.

The rearrangement links TRBV28 to TRBJ2-7; tentatively, D is TRBD1 (5 bases). The V and J ends lost 6 bases and 6 bases respectively, with 15 bases between them. CDR3 length: 13 amino acids. Germline assignment: CDR1 MDHEN and CDR2 SYDVKM. The CDR3 DNA reads as TGTGCCAGCAGCCGATCGACAGTGGGCGAGCAGTACGTC. It is translated as CASSRSTVGEQYV.

The rearrangement joins TRBV6-1 to TRBJ1-5; tentative D call: TRBD1 (5 bases). V was trimmed by 4 bases and J by 4 bases, leaving 17 bases between them. Germline V gene lookup returns CDR1 MNHNS and CDR2 SASEGT. This CDR3 spans 16 amino acids. The DNA for the CDR3 is TGTGCCAGCAGTGCCCATCGGGGGTCGGAGAATCAGCCCCAGCATTTT. Its protein product is CASSAHRGSENQPQHF.